The 19 T cell receptor beta chains in this list originate from one sample, sequenced in a study of relationships among human T cell subsets (dated 2010 in TCRdb). The method behind the library was multiplex PCR. Sequencing used a 454 GS FLX. Semiquantitative ARM-PCR was used to amplify the TCR alpha and beta CDR3 regions from mRNA. In ARM-PCR, tagged nested gene-specific primers were used first, and communal superprimers then performed exponential amplification. In TCRdb, the public reads were trimmed at Q25 with fastp and aligned with MiXCR, with productive beta chains retained. Rows matching on CDR3 protein sequence are summarized as one entry with the most common DNA and genes. For this sample there are some 10,000 distinct CDR3 sequences; roughly 55% appear just once. The top ten clones comprise more than 5% of the sample. From the CD45RA-negative fraction, CD45RA-RO+ cells were selected as memory T cells using anti-CD45RO beads.

Sequencing used memory T cells sorted from blood. The cell subset or site label of this sample denotes: CD45RA-RO+ memory T cells. These receptors all stem from a man aged 35-49 years in good health.

The chain employs TRBV27 and TRBJ2-7; 15 nucleotides align to TRBD2. After removal of 5 bases from V and 5 bases from J, the junction contained 4 bases not matched to a gene. The CDR3 spans 15 residues. Germline V lookup: CDR1 MNHEY, CDR2 SMNVEV (reference sequence). The CDR3 sequence: CASSTRTSGRDEQYF. CDR3 coding DNA: TGTGCCAGCAGTACCCGGACTAGCGGGAGGGACGAGCAGTACTTC.

The V gene is TRBV11-2, the J gene TRBJ2-3; no clear D gene. Germline CDR1 and CDR2: SGHAT and FQNNGV. The CDR3 runs to 14 residues. The V gene lost 8 bases and the J gene lost 1 base, with 13 bases spanning the gap. The CDR3 loop reads CASGFRRGTDTQYF. The CDR3 coding sequence is TGTGCCAGCGGGTTTCGTCGCGGCACAGATACGCAGTATTTT.

This clonotype occurred a few times. This sequence joins TRBV6-6 and TRBJ1-6; TRBD1 is a possible D gene (5 bases). From germline, CDR1 is MNHNY and CDR2 SVGAGI (reference sequence). V gave up 6 bases and J gave up 7 bases, with 13 bases separating them. This CDR3 is 14 amino acids long. Here the CDR3 reads CASRQTGGNSPLHF. CDR3 bases: TGTGCCAGCAGACAAACAGGAGGAAATTCACCCCTCCACTTT.

This clonotype was found a few times. V usage is TRBV29-1 and J usage is TRBJ1-1, with 7 positions matching TRBD1. Germline values: CDR1 SQVTM, CDR2 ANQGSEA. V shed 7 bases, J shed 4 bases, and the junction held 12 bases outside the gene matches. CDR3 length: 14 amino acids. The CDR3, as DNA: TGCAGCGCGAACAGGGGTGGCAGGGCCACTGAAGCTTTCTTT. Translated, it gives CSANRGGRATEAFF.

The chain joins TRBV25-1 to TRBJ1-1, with TRBD1 matching over 8 bases. CDR3 length equals 15 residues. Per the germline V gene, CDR1 is MGHDK and CDR2 is SYGVNS. J lost 5 bases, V lost 5 bases, and 10 bases had no gene match. The DNA for the CDR3 is TGTGCCAGCAGTCCCTACAGGGGGAACGGGACTGAAGCTTTCTTT. Its translation: CASSPYRGNGTEAFF.

This chain connects TRBV2 to TRBJ2-2; the D is unclear. Looked up from germline, CDR1 is SNHLY and CDR2 is FYNNEI. The V end was cut by 8 bases, the J end by 4 bases, with 11 bases between. The CDR3 loop spans 13 amino acids. The CDR3 loop reads CASCFSLTGELFF. CDR3 coding DNA: TGTGCCAGCTGTTTTAGTCTCACCGGGGAGCTGTTTTTT.

Points on this clonotype: One end of the junction does not line up with germline, which may come from a read error. The chain carries TRBV11-1 and TRBJ2-1; tentatively, D is TRBD1 or TRBD2 (6 bases each). This CDR3 spans 15 amino acids. The germline V gene encodes CDR1 SGHAT and CDR2 FQDESV (reference sequence). In DNA, the CDR3 is TGCGCCAGCAGCCAACCGACGGGGGCAATCAGTGAGCAGTTCTTC. Its translation is CASSQPTGAISEQFF.

The chain carries TRBV11-2 and TRBJ2-5; 10 bases are shared with TRBD2. The germline V gene has CDR1 SGHAT and CDR2 FQNNGV. V gave up 5 bases and J gave up 2 bases; unmatched junction bases: 5. The CDR3 has 15 amino acids. The chain's CDR3 is CASSISGGTQETQYF. The CDR3 DNA sequence: TGTGCCAGCAGCATTAGCGGGGGGACTCAAGAGACCCAGTACTTC.

The chain uses TRBV20-1 and TRBJ1-5, with D hard to call. Looked up from germline, CDR1 is DFQATT and CDR2 is SNEGSKA (reference sequence). V dropped 5 bases and J dropped 2 bases, with 13 bases sitting between them. The CDR3 sequence is 14 residues long. CDR3 in amino acids: CSAARLGGNQPQHF. The CDR3, as DNA: TGCAGTGCTGCCAGGTTAGGTGGCAATCAGCCCCAGCATTTT.

This clonotype was picked up a small number of times. The genes are TRBV20-1 and TRBJ2-7; 7 nucleotides align to TRBD1. The CDR3 extends over 16 amino acids. Per the germline V gene, CDR1 is DFQATT and CDR2 is SNEGSKA (reference sequence). Trimming cost V 0 bases and J 2 bases; bases outside gene matches: 10. This CDR3 is CSAREDRIFLTYEQYF. CDR3 in DNA: TGCAGTGCTAGAGAGGACAGGATATTCCTAACCTACGAGCAGTACTTC.

This chain links TRBV6-5 with TRBJ1-1, with TRBD1 matching 12 bases. In germline, CDR1 is MNHEY, CDR2 SVGAGI. The CDR3 sequence is 15 residues long. V shed 5 bases, J shed 5 bases, and the junction held 6 bases outside the gene matches. CDR3 loop: CASSTGTGGETEAFF. The CDR3 coding sequence is TGTGCCAGCAGTACGGGGACAGGGGGCGAGACTGAAGCTTTCTTT.

The chain uses TRBV5-1 and TRBJ2-3; D is possibly TRBD2 (6 bases). Germline values: CDR1 SGHRS, CDR2 YFSETQ. The V gene lost 4 bases and the J gene lost 0 bases, with 12 bases spanning the gap. The CDR3 is 15 amino acids. As DNA, the CDR3 is TGCGCCAGCAGCCGGGACGGGAGTAGCACAGATACGCAGTATTTT. Its translation is CASSRDGSSTDTQYF.

The rearrangement joins TRBV6-5 to TRBJ1-2; D call uncertain. V lost 6 bases, J lost 2 bases, and 16 bases lay in between. Per germline, CDR1 MNHEY and CDR2 SVGAGI. The CDR3 length is 15 residues. In DNA form, the CDR3 reads TGTGCCAGCAGCCCTGCGGGTCTGAGGAACTATGGCTACACCTTC. Residues: CASSPAGLRNYGYTF.

This clonotype was seen more than once but under ten times. The CDR3 nucleotides are TGTGCCATCGGCCAAGAGACCCAGTACTTC. Translation: CAIGQETQYF. The chain recombines TRBV10-3 with TRBJ2-5; D unclear. Germline CDR1 is ENHRY and CDR2 is SYGVKD. The V gene lost 8 bases and the J gene lost 1 base, with 2 bases spanning the gap. The CDR3 spans 10 residues.

The genes are TRBV28 and TRBJ1-1; 11 bases match TRBD1. The trim removed 6 bases at V and 3 bases at J, leaving 6 bases unmatched. CDR3 size: 15 residues. From germline, CDR1 is MDHEN and CDR2 SYDVKM. CDR3 region: CASRGQGVGDTEAFF. In DNA form, the CDR3 reads TGTGCCAGCAGGGGACAGGGGGTTGGGGACACTGAAGCTTTCTTT.

This chain links TRBV10-3 with TRBJ2-2, with TRBD2 matching 9 bases. V lost 7 bases, J lost 3 bases, and 6 bases stayed unmatched. CDR3 length equals 15 residues. CDR1 and CDR2 from the germline V gene are ENHRY and SYGVKD. Written as DNA, the CDR3 is TGTGCCATCAAGGGTAGCGGGGGCGACACCGGGGAGCTGTTTTTT. It specifies CAIKGSGGDTGELFF.

The gene calls are TRBV5-1 and TRBJ2-7; weak D call: TRBD2 (5 bases). This CDR3 spans 15 amino acids. CDR1 SGHRS and CDR2 YFSETQ come from the germline V gene. V was pared by 2 bases and J by 7 bases, with 19 bases between. The CDR3 here is CASSLARAVREEQYF. The CDR3 DNA reads as TGCGCCAGCAGCTTAGCGCGAGCGGTACGGGAAGAGCAGTACTTC.

The chain couples TRBV27 to TRBJ2-5; tentative D call: TRBD1 (6 bases). V was cut by 3 bases and J by 5 bases, with 22 bases left in between. Germline lookup yields CDR1 MNHEY and CDR2 SMNVEV (reference sequence). There are 17 residues in the CDR3. CDR3 DNA: TGTGCCAGCAGTTTTGGTACTCCGGGACAATCTTCGGAGACCCAGTACTTC. Its translation: CASSFGTPGQSSETQYF.

The chain is built from TRBV5-4 and TRBJ2-3; D is perhaps TRBD1 or TRBD2 (6 bases each). The germline V gene has CDR1 SGHNT and CDR2 YYREEE (reference sequence). The CDR3 is made up of 15 amino acids. Trimming removed 6 bases at V and 5 bases at J, with 19 bases between. Here the CDR3 DNA reads TGTGCCAGCACCTTCTTCCGGGGGCGGATAGATACGCAGTATTTT. Translation: CASTFFRGRIDTQYF.